A selection of T cell receptor beta chains follows, all from one sample in a study of T cell repertoires in cytomegalovirus infection. Each CDR3 protein is one row after TCRdb ran MiXCR on the reads. The table includes 640,000 or so distinct CDR3 sequences, approximately 33% detected once. No antigen has been assigned to these receptors. The sequences come from cultured PBMCs, collected from culture after CMV antigen stimulation. The receptors come from a human donor in good health (CMV status not recorded). Some clones in this sample may be carry-over from other donors' samples. CDR3s include the opening cysteine and the closing phenylalanine or tryptophan. D genes are given only for firm matches. Rows may omit the clone size; those that give it use once, few, many or a size class.

j_call | v_call | d_call | clone_size | cdr3_nt | cdr3_aa
TRBJ2-4 | TRBV19 | TRBD1 | few | TGTGCCAGTAGCTATTGGACAGGGGAAGCCAAAAACATTCAGTACTTC | CASSYWTGEAKNIQYF
TRBJ2-2 | TRBV27 | TRBD2 | NA | TGTGCCTGCAGTTTTGTAGGACTAGCGGGAGGGGAGCTGTTTTTT | CACSFVGLAGGELFF
TRBJ1-5 | TRBV2 | NA | few | TGTGCCAGCAGTGAATACGGTCAGCCCCAGCATTTT | CASSEYGQPQHF
TRBJ1-6 | TRBV20-1 | NA | NA | TGCAGTGCTACCGGGGGTGCAGCCTACCCGGCCCTCCACTTT | CSATGGAAYPALHF
TRBJ2-7 | TRBV7-9 | NA | NA | TGTGCCAGCAGCCCCGGGGCCCGATCCCCTCGCGAGCAGTACTTC | CASSPGARSPREQYF
TRBJ2-7 | TRBV7-6 | NA | few | TGTGCCAGCAGCTTAGCGCTCGGATTTTACGAGCAGTACTTC | CASSLALGFYEQYF
TRBJ2-2 | TRBV7-9 | TRBD2 | many | TGTGCCAGCAGCTTAACTAGCGGAAACACCGGGGAGCTGTTTTTT | CASSLTSGNTGELFF
TRBJ1-6 | TRBV6-5 | NA | NA | TGTGCCAGCACTGGCGGGTCACCCATTAATTCACCCCTCCACTTT | CASTGGSPINSPLHF
TRBJ1-5 | TRBV20-1 | NA | NA | TGCAGTGCTCCCTGGACATTTAGCAATCAGCCCCAGCATTTT | CSAPWTFSNQPQHF
TRBJ2-7 | TRBV7-6 | NA | many | TGTGCCAGCAGCCCCCGTGTAGGATCCTACGAGCAGTACTTC | CASSPRVGSYEQYF
TRBJ2-5 | TRBV12-3/TRBV12-4 | TRBD2 | NA | TGTGCCAGCACCCTGAGCAGCGGGGGGCCCGAGACCCAGTACTTC | CASTLSSGGPETQYF
TRBJ2-7 | TRBV2 | TRBD2 | NA | TGTGCCAGCCAACTAGCGGTTAATTCCTACGAGCAGTACTTC | CASQLAVNSYEQYF
TRBJ2-3 | TRBV6-1 | TRBD2 | many | TGTGCCAGCAGACGCGGGACTAGCGGAGACCCTAGCACAGATACGCAGTATTTT | CASRRGTSGDPSTDTQYF
TRBJ2-1 | TRBV2 | TRBD1 | few | TGTGCCAGCAGTGAAGTAACGGGACAGGGGAGGGATGAGCAGTTCTTC | CASSEVTGQGRDEQFF
TRBJ2-2 | TRBV7-2 | TRBD2 | few | TGTGCCAGCAGCCACCTCGGGGCTAGCGGGAGGGCCGACACCGGGGAGCTGTTTTTT | CASSHLGASGRADTGELFF
TRBJ2-3 | TRBV7-6 | NA | NA | TGTGCCAGCAGCTTAGGACGGGCCACAGATACGCAGTATTTT | CASSLGRATDTQYF
TRBJ1-1 | TRBV29-1 | NA | NA | TGCAGCGGTGAGGAAGGGGGGACATTAGCTTTCTTT | CSGEEGGTLAFF
TRBJ1-1 | TRBV6-5 | NA | NA | TGTGCCAGCGGGCGGACGAACACTGAAGCTTTCTTT | CASGRTNTEAFF
TRBJ1-5 | TRBV2 | NA | NA | TGTGCCAGCAGTACCACCATGATGGCGCAGCCCCAGCATTTT | CASSTTMMAQPQHF
TRBJ2-1 | TRBV7-2 | NA | many | TGTGCCAGCAGCCTACCATGGAGGGGGAGAAACTTTCCTTACAATGAGCAGTTCTTC | CASSLPWRGRNFPYNEQFF
TRBJ2-2 | TRBV7-9 | NA | NA | TGTGCCAGCAGCTACGACAGAAACACCGGGGAGCTGTTTTTT | CASSYDRNTGELFF
TRBJ2-3 | TRBV20-1 | TRBD2 | NA | TGCAGTGCTATTTTGAGCGGGGGGGCAGATACGCAGTATTTT | CSAILSGGADTQYF
TRBJ2-5 | TRBV7-2 | TRBD2 | many | TGTGCCAGCAGCCCGATAGCGGGGGGGCTGGAGACCCAGTACTTC | CASSPIAGGLETQYF
TRBJ1-5 | TRBV19 | NA | NA | TGTGCCAGTAGTACAGGGTTAGATCAGCCCCAGCATTTT | CASSTGLDQPQHF
TRBJ1-4 | TRBV7-9 | NA | NA | TGTGCCAGCAGCAGTTGGGTGCCCGGGTCGGAAAAACTGTTTTTT | CASSSWVPGSEKLFF